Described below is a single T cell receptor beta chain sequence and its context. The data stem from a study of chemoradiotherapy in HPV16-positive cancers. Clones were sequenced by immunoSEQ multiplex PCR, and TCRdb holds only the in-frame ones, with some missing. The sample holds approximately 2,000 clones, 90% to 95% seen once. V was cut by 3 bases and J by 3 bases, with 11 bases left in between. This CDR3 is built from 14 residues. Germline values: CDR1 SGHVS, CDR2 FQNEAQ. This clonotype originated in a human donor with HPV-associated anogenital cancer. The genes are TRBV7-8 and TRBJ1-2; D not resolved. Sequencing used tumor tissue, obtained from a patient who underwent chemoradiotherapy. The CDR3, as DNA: TGTGCCAGCAGCTTTGGAGGACTCGACTATGGCTACACCTTC. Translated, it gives CASSFGGLDYGYTF. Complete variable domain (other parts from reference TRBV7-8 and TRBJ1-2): GAGVSQSPRYKVAKRGQDVALRCDPISGHVSLFWYQQALGQGPEFLTYFQNEAQLDKSGLPSDRFFAERPEGSVSTLKIQRTQQEDSAVYLCASSFGGLDYGYTFGSGTRLTVV.